These 14 T cell receptor beta chains originate from one sample sequenced in a study of graft-versus-host responses after intestinal transplantation. Profiling relied on immunoSEQ multiplex PCR, and the TCRdb table lists in-frame clones only, not all of them. The data show tens of thousands of clones, roughly nine tenths seen once. Their specific antigens are unknown. This specimen consisted of unstimulated CD4+ T cells sorted from spleen or lymph node cells, obtained before intestinal transplant. Receptor source: a human donor who received an intestinal transplant.

This sequence joins TRBV2 and TRBJ1-2, with D possibly being TRBD1 (6 bases). CDR1 and CDR2 from the germline V gene are SNHLY and FYNNEI. The germline V and J ends were trimmed by 3 bases and 5 bases, with 13 bases remaining between them. This CDR3 comprises 14 residues. CDR3 loop: CASSDGQPPYGYTF. CDR3 bases: TGTGCCAGCAGTGATGGACAGCCTCCTTATGGCTACACCTTC. The variable domain in full, with the rest retrieved from reference TRBV2 and TRBJ1-2, is EPEVTQTPSHQVTQMGQEVILRCVPISNHLYFYWYRQILGQKVEFLVSFYNNEISEKSEIFDDQFSVERPDGSNFTLKIRSTKLEDSAMYFCASSDGQPPYGYTFGSGTRLTVV.

The chain uses TRBV30 and TRBJ2-3; 8 nucleotides align to TRBD2. There are 16 residues in the CDR3. Trimming removed 4 bases from V and 2 bases from J; junction bases left unmatched: 11. CDR1 GTSNPN and CDR2 SVGIG come from the germline V gene (reference sequence). The chain's CDR3 is CAWTGGGFLFTDTQYF. CDR3 bases: TGTGCCTGGACCGGCGGGGGGTTTTTATTCACAGATACGCAGTATTTT.

This chain connects TRBV19 to TRBJ2-3; the match to TRBD2 covers 8 bases. With 8 bases clipped from V and 3 bases from J, the junction kept 13 bases outside the gene matches. CDR3 length: 16 residues. The germline V gene has CDR1 LNHDA and CDR2 SQIVND (reference sequence). DNA for the CDR3: TGTGCCAGTCTCCCCCTTACCGAGCGGGAGACAGATACGCAGTATTTT. Translated: CASLPLTERETDTQYF.

The chain combines TRBV7-8 with TRBJ1-4; 8 bases line up with TRBD1. Germline V CDR1 and CDR2: SGHVS, FQNEAQ. V lost 0 bases, J lost 8 bases, and 5 bases stayed unmatched. The CDR3 is made up of 15 amino acids. The CDR3: CASSLAGDRREKLFF. CDR3 nucleotides: TGTGCCAGCAGCTTAGCAGGGGACAGGAGGGAAAAACTGTTTTTT.

The chain employs TRBV11-2 and TRBJ2-7; D call uncertain. The V gene's germline CDR1 is SGHAT and CDR2 FQNNGV. Between the trimmed V and J ends, which lost 5 bases and 4 bases, there was a span of 9 bases. The CDR3 contains 12 residues. The CDR3 nucleotides are TGTGCCAGCAGCCACACGACTTACGAGCAGTACTTC. Amino acid sequence: CASSHTTYEQYF.

V gene TRBV10-1 combines with J gene TRBJ2-3; D unresolved. V dropped 3 bases and J dropped 0 bases, with 7 bases sitting between them. Germline CDR1 is WNHNN and CDR2 is SYGVQD (reference sequence). This CDR3 region has 14 residues. CDR3 sequence reads: CASSDPTSTDTQYF. The CDR3 nucleotides read TGCGCCAGCAGTGACCCGACAAGCACAGATACGCAGTATTTT.

The CDR3: CAISESEGGRNQPQHF. In DNA form, the CDR3 reads TGTGCCATCAGTGAGTCGGAAGGAGGGCGCAATCAGCCCCAGCATTTT. The chain couples TRBV10-3 to TRBJ1-5; no reliable D call. Per the germline V gene, CDR1 is ENHRY and CDR2 is SYGVKD. There are 16 residues in the CDR3. The V end was cut by 0 bases, the J end by 2 bases, with 11 bases between.

The chain is built from TRBV18 and TRBJ2-5; possibly TRBD2 for D (6 bases). CDR1 and CDR2 from the germline V gene are KGHSH and LQKENI. Trimming removed 3 bases from V and 2 bases from J, with 16 bases in between. The CDR3 totals 16 residues. The CDR3 reads CASSPIAGITQETQYF. For the CDR3, the DNA is TGTGCCAGCTCACCTATTGCGGGGATAACACAAGAGACCCAGTACTTC.

This chain uses TRBV5-6 with TRBJ1-2; 8 nucleotides line up with TRBD1. This CDR3 region has 14 residues. V gave up 3 bases and J gave up 7 bases; unmatched junction bases: 8. The V gene's germline CDR1 is SGHDT and CDR2 YYEEEE. In DNA form, the CDR3 reads TGTGCCAGCAGCTGGGGACAGGACTTGAGTGGCTACACCTTC. This translates into CASSWGQDLSGYTF. The variable domain in full, completed from reference TRBV5-6 and TRBJ1-2, reads DAGVTQSPTHLIKTRGQQVTLRCSPKSGHDTVSWYQQALGQGPQFIFQYYEEEERQRGNFPDRFSGHQFPNYSSELNVNALLLGDSALYLCASSWGQDLSGYTFGSGTRLTVV.

CDR3 in DNA: TGTGCCAGCAGTCGCGGACTAGCGGTCTACGAGCAGTACTTC. Translated, it gives CASSRGLAVYEQYF. The chain uses TRBV6-1 and TRBJ2-7; the match to TRBD2 covers 10 bases. V shed 5 bases, J shed 3 bases, and the junction held 4 bases outside the gene matches. The CDR3 loop spans 14 amino acids. CDR1 is MNHNS and CDR2 is SASEGT in the germline V gene.

The chain couples TRBV5-1 to TRBJ2-6; D possibly corresponds to TRBD2 (5 bases). V was cut by 0 bases and J by 2 bases, with 6 bases left in between. The V gene's germline CDR1 is SGHRS and CDR2 YFSETQ. CDR3 length: 15 amino acids. The CDR3 DNA reads as TGCGCCAGCAGCTTGGCCGGGGCTGGGGCCAACGTCCTGACTTTC. Residues: CASSLAGAGANVLTF.

To note about this clone: This specimen includes other DNA sequences encoding the same CDR3. V usage is TRBV6-5 and J usage is TRBJ2-4, with D hard to call. V was trimmed by 0 bases and J by 0 bases, leaving 6 bases between them. Germline lookup yields CDR1 MNHEY and CDR2 SVGAGI. The CDR3 spans 15 residues. For the CDR3, the DNA is TGTGCCAGCAGTTACTCGACACTAGCCAAAAACATTCAGTACTTC. Its translation: CASSYSTLAKNIQYF.

V usage is TRBV6-6 and J usage is TRBJ1-5; 8 bases are shared with TRBD1. Trimming cost V 2 bases and J 3 bases; bases outside gene matches: 6. The CDR3 sequence is 16 residues long. Per germline, CDR1 MNHNY and CDR2 SVGAGI (reference sequence). CDR3: CASSYGTGHPNQPQHF. The CDR3 DNA reads as TGTGCCAGCAGTTACGGGACAGGCCATCCCAATCAGCCCCAGCATTTT.

The chain links TRBV28 to TRBJ2-7; 11 nucleotides match TRBD1. V shed 6 bases, J shed 0 bases, and the junction held 10 bases outside the gene matches. The V gene's germline CDR1 is MDHEN and CDR2 SYDVKM. The CDR3 loop spans 17 amino acids. The CDR3 coding sequence is TGTGCCAGCAGAACCGGGACAGGGGGTTTCTACTCCTACGAGCAGTACTTC. Encoded protein: CASRTGTGGFYSYEQYF.